This T cell receptor (beta chain) was obtained from a study of blood T cell repertoires in COVID-19. About the study: Nucleic acid was either cDNA or gDNA, and it came from T cells, B-cell-depleted T cells, or PBMCs.

The assay was immunoSEQ multiplex PCR, and TCRdb's table has in-frame clones only and misses some. The sample yields 150,000 to 200,000 clones, approximately 84% seen once. This CDR3 has 13 amino acids. Trimming removed 2 bases at V and 5 bases at J, with 9 bases between. Germline values: CDR1 LNHDA, CDR2 SQIVND (reference sequence). This TCR came from a woman of 80 years or more with acute or convalescent COVID-19. The V call is TRBV19, the J call TRBJ1-2, with no clear D. The sequenced material came from peripheral blood. CDR3 in amino acids: CASSITGEYGYTF. The CDR3 DNA sequence: TGTGCCAGTAGTATAACCGGGGAGTATGGCTACACCTTC. The whole variable domain, filled in from reference TRBV19 and TRBJ1-2, reads DGGITQSPKYLFRKEGQNVTLSCEQNLNHDAMYWYRQDPGQGLRLIYYSQIVNDFQKGDIAEGYSVSREKKESFPLTVTSAQKNPTAFYLCASSITGEYGYTFGSGTRLTVV.